This entry describes one TCR beta chain. Its antigen is not known. Germline values: CDR1 SGHTA, CDR2 FQGNSA. This CDR3 is built from 12 residues. J was trimmed by 8 bases and V by 4 bases; bases with no gene match: 4. The entry originates in a study of post-analysis software for immune sequencing data. Findings and limits, study-wide: Included in a set of about five TRBV segments more frequent in patients than controls were TRBV5-6, TRBV5-1 and TRBV20-1.

The library was made from cDNA and included unique molecular identifiers. Out of roughly 1 to 10 million T cells, about 500,000 cDNA molecules were generated. TCRdb recomputed calls from the PCR reads with MiXCR, one row per CDR3 protein. The sample gives about half a million distinct CDR3 sequences, less than 40% of which show up once; roughly 6% is in the top ten. The TCR was taken from a girl aged 2-17 years with multiple sclerosis. The chain combines TRBV7-2 with TRBJ1-1; TRBD1 matches at 7 bases. The sequenced material came from blood. CDR3 nucleotide sequence: TGTGCCAGCAGCTCGTACAGGGGAGAAGCTTTCTTT. As protein: CASSSYRGEAFF.